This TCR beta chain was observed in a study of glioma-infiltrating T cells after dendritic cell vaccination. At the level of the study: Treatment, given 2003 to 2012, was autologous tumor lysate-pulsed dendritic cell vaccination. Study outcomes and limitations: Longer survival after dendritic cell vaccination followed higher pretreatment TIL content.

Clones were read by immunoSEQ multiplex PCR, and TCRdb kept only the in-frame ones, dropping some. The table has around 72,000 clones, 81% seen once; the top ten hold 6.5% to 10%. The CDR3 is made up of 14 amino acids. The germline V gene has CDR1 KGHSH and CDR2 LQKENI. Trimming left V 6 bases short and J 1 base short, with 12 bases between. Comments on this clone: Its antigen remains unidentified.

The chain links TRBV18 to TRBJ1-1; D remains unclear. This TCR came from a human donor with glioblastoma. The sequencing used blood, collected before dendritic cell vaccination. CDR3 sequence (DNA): TGTGCCAGCTCCCCGACACATGGGAACACTGAAGCTTTCTTT. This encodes CASSPTHGNTEAFF.